This TCR beta chain was profiled in a study of breast tumors, draining lymph nodes, adjacent tissues. TCRdb ran MiXCR on the multiplex PCR reads and lists one entry per CDR3 protein. Of around 140,000 distinct CDR3 sequences listed, 30% to 35% are singletons. Notes on the study in general: That most tumor T cells come from lymph nodes remained unproven. Compared with lymph nodes, tumors were less diverse; compared with nontumor tissue, more.

V dropped 5 bases and J dropped 4; count of bases not matched to a gene: 11. This CDR3 contains 16 residues. The V gene's germline CDR1 is MNHNY and CDR2 SVGAGI (reference sequence). In regard to this clonotype: Its specificity is unknown.

Breast cancer patients provided tissue from their axillary draining lymph nodes. The V and J genes are TRBV6-6 and TRBJ2-3; TRBD2 matches at 8 bases. The clonotype was recovered from a female donor with breast cancer. Some clones in this sample may be carry-over from other donors' samples. Material for sequencing was axillary lymph node tissue. For the CDR3, the DNA is TGTGCCAGCAGTCACGGGGCGGGGGGAGGGTCAGATACGCAGTATTTT. It translates to CASSHGAGGGSDTQYF.